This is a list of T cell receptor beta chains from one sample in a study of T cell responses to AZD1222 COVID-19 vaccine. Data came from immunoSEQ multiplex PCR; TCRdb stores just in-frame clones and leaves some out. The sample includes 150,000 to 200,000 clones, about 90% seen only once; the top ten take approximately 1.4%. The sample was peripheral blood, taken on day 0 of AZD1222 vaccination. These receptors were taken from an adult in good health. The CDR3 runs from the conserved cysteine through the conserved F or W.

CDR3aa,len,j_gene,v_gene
CASSQVTGKTINTEAFF,17,TRBJ1-1,TRBV3-1/TRBV3-2
CASSSSSTVSQPQHF,15,TRBJ1-5,TRBV19
CASSIGHEETF,11,TRBJ1-2,TRBV19
CASREGGSYEQYF,13,TRBJ2-7,TRBV27
CASSPGTVSSYEQYF,15,TRBJ2-7,TRBV9
CASSLTLGPGGYTF,14,TRBJ1-2,TRBV5-1
CASSLGQAIGEKLFF,15,TRBJ1-4,TRBV7-2
CAWSAGDRGYEQYF,14,TRBJ2-7,TRBV30
CASSLPRGADTQYF,14,TRBJ2-3,TRBV5-1
CASSLSGQRNTGELFF,16,TRBJ2-2,TRBV7-2
CAWNKGDRQNEKLFF,15,TRBJ1-4,TRBV30
CAWRGQRWNTEAFF,14,TRBJ1-1,TRBV30
CASSLGQINTEAFF,14,TRBJ1-1,TRBV7-2
CASSFTSTGELFF,13,TRBJ2-2,TRBV7-9
CASSAWGTEAFF,12,TRBJ1-1,TRBV11-2
CASSLAQGVGEQYF,14,TRBJ2-7,TRBV5-8
CASSRPALSPLHF,13,TRBJ1-6,TRBV5-6
CASSVTGTSSSGNTIYF,17,TRBJ1-3,TRBV9
CASSATSGGYNEQFF,15,TRBJ2-1,TRBV9
CASSRDGQRNTEAFF,15,TRBJ1-1,TRBV5-1
CASSLTHLAEQFF,13,TRBJ2-1,TRBV27
CASSSTGAEQFF,12,TRBJ2-1,TRBV7-9
CASRLIHSGNTIYF,14,TRBJ1-3,TRBV28
CASSTAGQGADTQYF,15,TRBJ2-3,TRBV4-1
CAWSARTTQTGELFF,15,TRBJ2-2,TRBV30
CASSIDQEDTQYF,13,TRBJ2-3,TRBV19
CASSPPGVTVYGYTF,15,TRBJ1-2,TRBV3-1/TRBV3-2
CASIPPGRGLEQYF,14,TRBJ2-7,TRBV6-5
CASSTGTSASDTQYF,15,TRBJ2-3,TRBV6-5
CASSLDRGTFYGYTF,15,TRBJ1-2,TRBV5-1
CASSTRRDGPRHF,13,TRBJ1-3,TRBV28
CASSYRGHSEAFF,13,TRBJ1-1,TRBV6-5
CASSLDRGRPYGYTF,15,TRBJ1-2,TRBV7-2
CASSPPDWDSRNTEAFF,17,TRBJ1-1,TRBV18
CASSQPEVYGYTF,13,TRBJ1-2,TRBV6-2/TRBV6-3
CASTREATEAFF,12,TRBJ1-1,TRBV7-9
CASSTGSYSNQPQHF,15,TRBJ1-5,TRBV28
CASSPGGGEGDTEAFF,16,TRBJ1-1,TRBV4-3
CASSLQGGPEAFF,13,TRBJ1-1,TRBV5-1
CASSPVTTGVNTEAFF,16,TRBJ1-1,TRBV5-1
CASSQEFGEGNSPLHF,16,TRBJ1-6,TRBV3-1/TRBV3-2
CAWSVMNTEAFF,12,TRBJ1-1,TRBV30
CASSPPTTRSGELFF,15,TRBJ2-2,TRBV28
CASSLLSGQGAKRTEAFF,18,TRBJ1-1,TRBV7-9
CASSEWRSNTEAFF,14,TRBJ1-1,TRBV25-1
CASSNRGNQPQHF,13,TRBJ1-5,TRBV7-2
CAWSVRTGGLMNTEAFF,17,TRBJ1-1,TRBV30
CASSLARGSKHSGNTIYF,18,TRBJ1-3,TRBV11-2
CASSPGQGTGAFF,13,TRBJ1-1,TRBV12-3/TRBV12-4